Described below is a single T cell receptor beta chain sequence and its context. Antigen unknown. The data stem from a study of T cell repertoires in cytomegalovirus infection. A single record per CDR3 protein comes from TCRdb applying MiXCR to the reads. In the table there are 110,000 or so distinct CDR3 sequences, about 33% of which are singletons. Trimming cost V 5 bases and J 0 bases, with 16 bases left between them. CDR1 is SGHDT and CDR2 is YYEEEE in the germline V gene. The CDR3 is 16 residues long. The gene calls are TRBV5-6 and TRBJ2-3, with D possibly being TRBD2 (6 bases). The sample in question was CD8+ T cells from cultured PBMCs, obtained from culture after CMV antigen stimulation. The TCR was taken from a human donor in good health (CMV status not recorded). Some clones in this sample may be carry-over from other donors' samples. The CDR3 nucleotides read TGTGCCAGCAGACGGGGGTCGGACTACAGCACAGATACGCAGTATTTT. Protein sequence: CASRRGSDYSTDTQYF.